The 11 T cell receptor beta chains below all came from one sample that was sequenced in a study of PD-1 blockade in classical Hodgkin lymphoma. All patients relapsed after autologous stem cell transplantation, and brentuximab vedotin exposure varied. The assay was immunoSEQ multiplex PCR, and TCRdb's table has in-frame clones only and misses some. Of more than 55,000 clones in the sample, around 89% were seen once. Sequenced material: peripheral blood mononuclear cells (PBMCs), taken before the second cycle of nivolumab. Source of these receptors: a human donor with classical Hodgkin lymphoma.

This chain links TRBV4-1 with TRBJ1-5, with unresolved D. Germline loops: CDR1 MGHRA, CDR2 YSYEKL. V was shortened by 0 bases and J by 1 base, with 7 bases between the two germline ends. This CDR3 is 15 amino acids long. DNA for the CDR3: TGCGCCAGCAGCCAAGATCGGGGAAGCAATCAGCCCCAGCATTTT. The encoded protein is CASSQDRGSNQPQHF.

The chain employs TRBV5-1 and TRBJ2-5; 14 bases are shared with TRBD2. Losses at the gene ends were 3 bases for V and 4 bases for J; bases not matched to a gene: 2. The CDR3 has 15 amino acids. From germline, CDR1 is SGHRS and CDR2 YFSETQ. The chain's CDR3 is CASSSGLAGGETQYF. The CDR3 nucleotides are TGCGCCAGCAGCTCCGGACTAGCGGGGGGAGAGACCCAGTACTTC.

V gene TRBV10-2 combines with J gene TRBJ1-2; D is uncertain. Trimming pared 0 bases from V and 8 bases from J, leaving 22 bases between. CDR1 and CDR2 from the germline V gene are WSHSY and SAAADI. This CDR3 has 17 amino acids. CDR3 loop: CASSESRSSGSSPGYTF. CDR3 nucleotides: TGCGCCAGCAGTGAGTCGAGGTCTTCTGGCAGCTCACCCGGCTACACCTTC.

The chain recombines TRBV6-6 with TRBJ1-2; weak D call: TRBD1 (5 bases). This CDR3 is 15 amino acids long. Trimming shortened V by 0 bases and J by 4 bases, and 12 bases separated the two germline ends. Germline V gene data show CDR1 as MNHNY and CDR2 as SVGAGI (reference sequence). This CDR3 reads CASSYSQGRTYGYTF. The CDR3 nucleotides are TGTGCCAGCAGTTACTCGCAGGGTAGGACCTATGGCTACACCTTC.

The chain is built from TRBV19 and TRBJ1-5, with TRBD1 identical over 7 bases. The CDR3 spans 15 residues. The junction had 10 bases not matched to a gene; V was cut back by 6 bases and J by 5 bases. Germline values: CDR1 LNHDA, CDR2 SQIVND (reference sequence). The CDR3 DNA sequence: TGTGCCAGTAGAAGGGGGGACAGAGAGTATCAGCCCCAGCATTTT. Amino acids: CASRRGDREYQPQHF.

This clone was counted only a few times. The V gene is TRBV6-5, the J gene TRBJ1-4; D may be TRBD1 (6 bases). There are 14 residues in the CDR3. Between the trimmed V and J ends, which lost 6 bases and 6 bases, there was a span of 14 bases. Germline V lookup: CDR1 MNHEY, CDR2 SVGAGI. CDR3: CASRAADRDEKLFF. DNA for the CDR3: TGTGCCAGCAGGGCCGCGGACAGAGATGAAAAACTGTTTTTT.

CDR3 sequence (DNA): TGTGCCAGCAGCTTCGACAGTTCTTACACCATATATTTT. This gives the protein CASSFDSSYTIYF. The chain links TRBV7-8 to TRBJ1-3; the D gene is possibly TRBD1 (5 bases). The CDR3 has 13 amino acids. Per the germline V gene, CDR1 is SGHVS and CDR2 is FQNEAQ. Trimming removed 3 bases at V and 8 bases at J, with 11 bases between.

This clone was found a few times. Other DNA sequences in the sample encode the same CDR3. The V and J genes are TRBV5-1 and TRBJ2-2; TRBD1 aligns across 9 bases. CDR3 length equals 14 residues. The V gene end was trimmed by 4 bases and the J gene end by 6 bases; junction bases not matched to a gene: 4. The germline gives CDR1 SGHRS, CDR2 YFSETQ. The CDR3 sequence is CASSPQGAAGELFF. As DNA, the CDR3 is TGCGCCAGCAGCCCACAGGGGGCCGCCGGGGAGCTGTTTTTT.

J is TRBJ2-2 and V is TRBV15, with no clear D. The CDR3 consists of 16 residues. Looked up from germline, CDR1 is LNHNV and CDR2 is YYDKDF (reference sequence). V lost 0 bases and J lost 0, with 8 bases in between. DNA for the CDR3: TGTGCCACCAGCAGAGATCTGGGTACGAACACCGGGGAGCTGTTTTTT. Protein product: CATSRDLGTNTGELFF.

The CDR3 region has the DNA TGCGCCAGCAGCTTGTCGGCAGGTCCGAATTCACCCCTCCACTTT. Its translation is CASSLSAGPNSPLHF. V is TRBV5-1 and J is TRBJ1-6, with D hard to call. Germline V CDR1 and CDR2: SGHRS, YFSETQ. V lost 1 base, J lost 7 bases, and 12 bases lay in between. There are 15 residues in the CDR3.

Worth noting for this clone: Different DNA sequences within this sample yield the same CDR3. The CDR3 is CASSPGQGNQPQHF. The CDR3 DNA sequence: TGCGCCAGCAGCCCGGGACAGGGCAATCAGCCCCAGCATTTT. V usage is TRBV5-1 and J usage is TRBJ1-5, with 8 bases that match TRBD1. Germline CDR1 and CDR2: SGHRS and YFSETQ. V was clipped by 4 bases and J by 2 bases; unmatched bases: 2. CDR3 length equals 14 residues. Variable domain in full (rest from reference TRBV5-1 and TRBJ1-5): KAGVTQTPRYLIKTRGQQVTLSCSPISGHRSVSWYQQTPGQGLQFLFEYFSETQRNKGNFPGRFSGRQFSNSRSEMNVSTLELGDSALYLCASSPGQGNQPQHFGDGTRLSIL.